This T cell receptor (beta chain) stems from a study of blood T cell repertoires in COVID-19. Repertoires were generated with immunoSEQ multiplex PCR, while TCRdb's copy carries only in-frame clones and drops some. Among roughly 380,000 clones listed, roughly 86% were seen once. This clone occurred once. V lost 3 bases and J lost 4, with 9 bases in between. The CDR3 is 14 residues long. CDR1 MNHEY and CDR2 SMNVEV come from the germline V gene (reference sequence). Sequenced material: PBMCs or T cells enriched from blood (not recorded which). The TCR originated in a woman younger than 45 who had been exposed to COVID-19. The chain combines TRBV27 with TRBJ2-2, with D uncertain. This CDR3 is CASSFRRGTGELFF. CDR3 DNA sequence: TGTGCCAGCAGTTTCCGGCGAGGCACCGGGGAGCTGTTTTTT.